This paragraph covers one TCR beta chain sequence. What this receptor recognizes is not known. Per-nucleotide qualities are absent, and no much larger clonotype sits a single base away. Libraries were prepared through the immunoSEQ multiplex PCR assay. Following the manufacturer's protocol, the hsTCRB Kit was used to amplify rearranged TCR beta chain sequences. TCRB libraries were sequenced on an Illumina MiSeq. The published analysis was carried out like this. The proprietary platform of the kit vendor was used for demultiplexing, trimming and gene mapping. TCRdb limited this immuneACCESS table to in-frame rearrangements with V and J called. A share of clones is missing; checked studies link under half to unresolved V genes, and the rest is unexplained. That table supplies the V and J calls and clone size; D and trimming were determined from the DNA. This sample has about 62,000 clones in its table, and around 89% of those were observed once. Clones ranked in the top ten supply 1.9% of the sample.

These data originate in a study of a mutant IDH1 vaccine in newly diagnosed glioma (dated by TCRdb to about 2021). Background on the whole study: Patients received eight vaccinations in weeks 1, 3, 5, 7, 11, 15, 19 and 23, corresponding to visits V03 through V10. Of the approximately 29 treated patients, about 62% were male and roughly 40% were female, and a mean age of roughly 37 years was recorded. Peripheral blood was collected at six visits: V03 (baseline), V05, V07, V10, V12 and V13. Prior to enrollment, patients had been given standard therapy consisting of radiotherapy alone, temozolomide alone, or radiochemotherapy with temozolomide, with the combination given to most patients. For exploratory analyses, longitudinal TCRB deep sequencing was carried out in roughly 25 treated patients wherever samples were available. Vaccination began 4-6 weeks after radiotherapy alone, or alongside temozolomide cycles in the chemotherapy-containing groups.

Spanning cysteine to phenylalanine, the CDR3 consists of 15 amino acids. The CDR3 DNA has 45 bases and is translated from base 1. V is clipped by 2 bases and J by 2 bases, and the sequence between their germline boundaries is 8 bases long. From a lookup of the germline V gene, CDR1 and CDR2 are SGHRS and YFSETQ. Paper-wide results and their limitations: PBMC samples for TCRB deep sequencing were selected based on availability. According to the authors, sample limitations meant that analyses of patient blood samples could not be reproduced. Changes in the top peripheral T cell clonotypes picked up by TCRB sequencing did not appear to be linked to pseudoprogression. Immune responses induced by the vaccine were seen in roughly 95% of patients across multiple MHC alleles.

What the time point label conveys for this sample: week 11, during vaccination. Each vaccine dose was 300 ug of a 20-mer mutant IDH1 peptide in Montanide, given subcutaneously with topical imiquimod. Donors had newly diagnosed WHO grade 3 or 4 IDH1-mutant astrocytomas with loss of nuclear ATRX. The samples were drawn from NOA16, a multicentre, single-arm, open-label phase I trial in Germany that tested a mutant IDH1 peptide vaccine in humans for the first time. The DNeasy Blood and Tissue Kit was used to extract genomic DNA from EDTA blood for TCRB sequencing. The V gene is TRBV5-1 and the J gene is TRBJ2-6; possibly the D gene is TRBD2, per 5 matching bases. This specimen consisted of PBMCs, obtained from a glioma patient whose treatment included an IDH1 peptide vaccine. The receptor was derived from a man aged 40-55 years with glioma. CDR3 sequence: CASSFGEAGANVLTF. DNA sequence: TGCGCCAGCAGCTTCGGGGAAGCTGGGGCCAACGTCCTGACTTTC.